Shown below are 2 T cell receptor beta chains from a single sample sequenced in a study of T cells in localized non-small cell lung cancer. The protocol was immunoSEQ multiplex PCR, while the TCRdb copy is restricted to in-frame clones and leaves out a portion. The sample includes some 50,000 clones, roughly 79% of them seen just once. Sequenced here: peripheral blood mononuclear cells, sampled before any cancer treatment. The origin of the receptors is a man aged 35 to 69 with stage III lung adenocarcinoma.

This clone came up a few times. The genes are TRBV7-6 and TRBJ2-3; no clear D. V was shortened by 1 base and J by 0 bases, with 8 bases between the two germline ends. Germline lookup yields CDR1 SGHVS and CDR2 FNYEAQ. CDR3 size: 15 residues. The CDR3 region has the DNA TGTGCCAGCAGCTTAGAGGTCAGGAGCACAGATACGCAGTATTTT. Translating gives CASSLEVRSTDTQYF.

The gene calls are TRBV29-1 and TRBJ1-2; D call uncertain. CDR3 length: 8 amino acids. CDR1 and CDR2 (germline): SQVTM, ANQGSEA. V dropped 8 bases and J dropped 6 bases, with 4 bases sitting between them. CDR3 in DNA: TGCAGCTTTAATGGCTACACCTTC. Translated: CSFNGYTF.